This entry features one TCR beta chain sequence. Sequenced by immunoSEQ multiplex PCR; TCRdb stores in-frame clones only, minus some. The sample includes 150,000 to 200,000 clones, about 91% of them seen just once. This sample is drawn from a study of T cell responses to AZD1222 COVID-19 vaccine. In germline, CDR1 is LNHDA, CDR2 SQIVND (reference sequence). CDR3 length equals 15 residues. Germline trimming cut 7 bases from V and 7 bases from J; bases unmatched to any gene: 12. The sequencing used peripheral blood, collected on day 0 of MenACWY control vaccination. V and J are TRBV19 and TRBJ2-5, with 10 bases identical to TRBD2. The source is an adult in good health. CDR3: CASNQASGSIGTQYF. CDR3 in DNA: TGTGCCAGTAACCAGGCTAGCGGGAGTATAGGGACCCAGTACTTC.